The 8 T cell receptor beta chains listed next were all sequenced from one sample in a study of cytomegalovirus exposure and HLA in healthy donors. With 60 Vbeta and 13 Jbeta primers, the PCR was carried out. Measured with immunoSEQ multiplex PCR; TCRdb has only the in-frame clones, and not every one. In the table there are fewer than 95,000 clones, approximately 81% of which are singletons. The specimen was PBMCs. These receptors were taken from a middle-aged man in good health and CMV-seropositive.

This chain uses TRBV25-1 with TRBJ2-5; 8 bases line up with TRBD1. Matching the DNA end better, TRBJ2-7 makes the J call doubtful. CDR3 length: 14 amino acids. In germline, CDR1 is MGHDK, CDR2 SYGVNS. This CDR3 is CASSVGTGPYEQYF. Written as DNA, the CDR3 is TGTGCCAGCAGTGTCGGGACAGGCCCCTACGAGCAGTACTTC.

The rearrangement uses TRBV7-6 and TRBJ2-7; tentatively, D is TRBD2 (5 bases). Germline lookup yields CDR1 SGHVS and CDR2 FNYEAQ. Trimming removed 5 bases at V and 0 bases at J, with 17 bases between. The CDR3 loop spans 16 amino acids. This chain's CDR3 is CASSPRPLGSSYEQYF. In DNA, the CDR3 is TGTGCCAGCAGCCCACGGCCCCTAGGGAGCTCCTACGAGCAGTACTTC.

The chain links TRBV15 to TRBJ2-3; D gene ambiguous. The germline V and J ends were trimmed by 1 base and 4 bases, with 12 bases remaining between them. Germline lookup yields CDR1 LNHNV and CDR2 YYDKDF (reference sequence). This CDR3 contains 15 residues. DNA of the CDR3: TGTGCCACCAGCAGAGCTCGAGAGCTCCCAGATACGCAGTATTTT. This codes for CATSRARELPDTQYF.

V is TRBV6-5 and J is TRBJ2-7; 7 nucleotides line up with TRBD2. V dropped 7 bases and J dropped 2; count of bases not matched to a gene: 8. Germline loops: CDR1 MNHEY, CDR2 SVGAGI. The CDR3 length is 14 residues. As DNA, the CDR3 is TGTGCCAGCAACCAAGTGGCGGGAGCCTACGAGCAGTACTTC. Translating gives CASNQVAGAYEQYF.

The chain employs TRBV5-1 and TRBJ2-2, with D possibly TRBD1 on 6 matching bases. CDR1 is SGHRS, CDR2 YFSETQ, per germline. Trimming removed 2 bases from V and 0 bases from J, with 17 bases in between. This CDR3 is 18 amino acids long. CDR3 DNA sequence: TGCGCCAGCAGCTTAGGGGGTCCCCAATCCCCGAACACCGGGGAGCTGTTTTTT. It specifies CASSLGGPQSPNTGELFF.

The chain links TRBV4-1 to TRBJ2-2; 8 bases map to TRBD2. V was clipped by 4 bases and J by 6 bases; unmatched bases: 10. Germline lookup yields CDR1 MGHRA and CDR2 YSYEKL. The CDR3 totals 16 residues. The CDR3 loop reads CASSPRTSSQSGELFF. The CDR3 DNA reads TGCGCCAGCAGCCCTCGGACTAGCTCCCAGTCCGGGGAGCTGTTTTTT.

This chain connects TRBV6-1 to TRBJ1-2; D not certain. Trimming left V 1 base short and J 4 bases short, with 7 bases between. The germline V gene has CDR1 MNHNS and CDR2 SASEGT. The CDR3 runs to 13 residues. The chain's CDR3 is CASSEVNVYGYTF. The CDR3 nucleotides are TGTGCCAGCAGTGAAGTCAATGTCTATGGCTACACCTTC.

The genes are TRBV4-2 and TRBJ2-1; 7 bases line up with TRBD1. V lost 3 bases and J lost 6; bases outside the gene matches: 11. Germline values: CDR1 LGHNA, CDR2 YNFKEQ. The CDR3 loop spans 16 amino acids. The CDR3 DNA is TGTGCCAGCAGCCAGGCCGGGACAGCAGTTAGCAATGAGCAGTTCTTC. Amino acid sequence: CASSQAGTAVSNEQFF.